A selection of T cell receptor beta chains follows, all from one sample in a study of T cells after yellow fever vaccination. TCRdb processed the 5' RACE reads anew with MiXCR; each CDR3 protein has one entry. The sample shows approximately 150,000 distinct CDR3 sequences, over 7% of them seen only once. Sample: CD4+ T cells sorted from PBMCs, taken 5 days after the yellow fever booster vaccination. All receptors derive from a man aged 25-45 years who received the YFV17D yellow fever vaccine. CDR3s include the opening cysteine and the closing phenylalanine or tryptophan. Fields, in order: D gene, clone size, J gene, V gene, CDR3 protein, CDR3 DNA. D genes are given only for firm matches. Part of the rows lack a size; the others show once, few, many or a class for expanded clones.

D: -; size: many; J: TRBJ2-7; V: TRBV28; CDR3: CASSDGGTYEQYF; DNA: TGTGCCAGCAGCGACGGCGGAACCTACGAGCAGTACTTC
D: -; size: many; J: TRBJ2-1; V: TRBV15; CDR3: CATSTMFEQFF; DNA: TGTGCCACCAGTACAATGTTCGAGCAGTTCTTC
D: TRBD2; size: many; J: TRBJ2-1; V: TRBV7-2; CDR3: CASSLALAGYNNEQFF; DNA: TGTGCCAGCAGCTTAGCGTTAGCGGGATATAACAATGAGCAGTTCTTC
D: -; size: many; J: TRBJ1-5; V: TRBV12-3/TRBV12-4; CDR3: CASSLEGWRRPQHF; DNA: TGTGCCAGCAGCCTGGAGGGCTGGCGTCGGCCCCAGCATTTT
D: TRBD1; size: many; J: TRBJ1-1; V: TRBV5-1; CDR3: CASSPTRDRMAAFF; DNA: TGCGCCAGCAGCCCTACCCGGGACAGGATGGCTGCTTTCTTT
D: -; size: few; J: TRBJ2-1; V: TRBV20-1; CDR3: CSARVEGGASEQFF; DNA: TGCAGTGCTAGAGTAGAGGGGGGGGCGAGTGAGCAGTTCTTC
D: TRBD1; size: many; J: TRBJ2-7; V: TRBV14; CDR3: CASSRDRATYEQYF; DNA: TGTGCCAGCAGCCGGGACAGGGCAACCTACGAGCAGTACTTC
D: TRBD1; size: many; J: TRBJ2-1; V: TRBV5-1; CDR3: CASSLADRGHEQFF; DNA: TGCGCCAGCAGCCTCGCGGACAGGGGACATGAGCAGTTCTTC
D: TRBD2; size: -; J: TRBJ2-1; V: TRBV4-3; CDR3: CASSQDPSGSSYNEQFF; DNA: TGCGCCAGCAGCCAAGATCCCAGCGGGAGCTCCTACAATGAGCAGTTCTTC
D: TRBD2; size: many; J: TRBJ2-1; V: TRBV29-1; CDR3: CSAGREGEQFF; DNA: TGCAGCGCCGGGAGGGAGGGCGAGCAGTTCTTC
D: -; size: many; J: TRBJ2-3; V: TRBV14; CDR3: CASSQLSEDTQYF; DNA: TGTGCCAGCAGCCAACTCTCCGAAGATACGCAGTATTTT
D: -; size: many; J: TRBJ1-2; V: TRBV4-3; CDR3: CASSQDFGSLANYGYTF; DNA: TGCGCCAGCAGCCAAGATTTTGGCAGTCTAGCTAACTATGGCTACACCTTC
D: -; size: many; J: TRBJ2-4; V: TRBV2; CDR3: CASSETGAVQYF; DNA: TGTGCCAGCAGTGAGACAGGCGCGGTTCAGTACTTC
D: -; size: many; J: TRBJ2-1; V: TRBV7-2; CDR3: CASSLGLDPNEQFF; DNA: TGTGCCAGCAGCCTTGGACTCGATCCCAATGAGCAGTTCTTC
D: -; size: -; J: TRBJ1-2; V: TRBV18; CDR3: CASSPSDGGYTF; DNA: TGTGCCAGCTCACCATCGGATGGTGGCTACACCTTC
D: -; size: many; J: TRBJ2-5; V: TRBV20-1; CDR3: CSGADPETQYF; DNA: TGCAGTGGGGCAGACCCAGAGACCCAGTACTTC
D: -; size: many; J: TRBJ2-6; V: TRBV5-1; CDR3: CASSPGSGANVLTF; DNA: TGCGCCAGCAGCCCGGGATCCGGGGCCAACGTCCTGACTTTC
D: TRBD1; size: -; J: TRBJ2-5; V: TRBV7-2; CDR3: CASSSGQGAETQYF; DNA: TGTGCCAGCAGCTCAGGACAGGGGGCGGAGACCCAGTACTTC
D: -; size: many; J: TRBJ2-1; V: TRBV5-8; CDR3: CASSRQYNEQFF; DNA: TGTGCCAGCAGCCGACAGTACAATGAGCAGTTCTTC
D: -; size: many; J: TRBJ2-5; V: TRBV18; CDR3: CASSPQGHHQETQYF; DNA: TGTGCCAGCTCACCACAGGGACACCATCAAGAGACCCAGTACTTC
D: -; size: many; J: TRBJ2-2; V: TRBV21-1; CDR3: CASSKGNTGELFF; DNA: TGTGCCAGCAGCAAGGGGAACACCGGGGAGCTGTTTTTT
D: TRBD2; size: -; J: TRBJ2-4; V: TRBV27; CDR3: CARGGSDKNIQYF; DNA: TGTGCCAGGGGCGGGAGCGACAAAAACATTCAGTACTTC
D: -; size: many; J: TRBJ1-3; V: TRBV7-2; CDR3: CASSLRGTSSGNTIYF; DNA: TGTGCCAGCAGCTTACGTGGGACCTCCTCTGGAAACACCATATATTTT
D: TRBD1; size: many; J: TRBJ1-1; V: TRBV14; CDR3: CASSQMRTGGTEAFF; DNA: TGTGCCAGCAGCCAGATGAGGACAGGGGGCACTGAAGCTTTCTTT
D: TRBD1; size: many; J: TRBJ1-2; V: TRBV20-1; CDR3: CSARATGDYGYTF; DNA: TGCAGTGCTAGAGCCACAGGGGACTATGGCTACACCTTC
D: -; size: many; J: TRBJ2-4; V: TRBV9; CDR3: CASSGGRSLYF; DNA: TGTGCCAGCAGCGGGGGACGAAGTCTGTACTTC
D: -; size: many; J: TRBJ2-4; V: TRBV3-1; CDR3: CASSQDRNIQYF; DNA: TGTGCCAGCAGCCAAGATAGGAACATTCAGTACTTC
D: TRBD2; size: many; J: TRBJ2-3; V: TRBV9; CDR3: CASSVVAGSTDTQYF; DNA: TGTGCCAGCAGCGTAGTAGCGGGGAGCACAGATACGCAGTATTTT
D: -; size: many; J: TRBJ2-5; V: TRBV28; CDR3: CASSLSMGELKTQYF; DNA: TGTGCCAGCAGTTTAAGTATGGGGGAGTTAAAGACCCAGTACTTC
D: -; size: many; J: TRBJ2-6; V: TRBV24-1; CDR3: CATRPSSGANVLTF; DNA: TGTGCCACCAGGCCGAGCTCTGGGGCCAACGTCCTGACTTTC